The T cell receptor (beta chain) described here comes from a study of T cells in Graves' hyperthyroidism and ophthalmopathy. Amplified regions were TCR beta CDR3 sequences from RNA transcripts. The TCR CDR3 was amplified in a first-round RT-PCR using the HTBI primer set. Each CDR3 protein is one row after TCRdb ran MiXCR on the multiplex PCR reads. The repertoire has 250,000 to 300,000 distinct CDR3 sequences, roughly 19% of them found once; the top ten carry under 40%. This clonotype was recorded many times. The germline V and J ends were trimmed by 5 bases and 5 bases, with 10 bases remaining between them. This CDR3 contains 13 residues. CDR1 and CDR2 (germline): SGHTA, FQGNSA.

The V call is TRBV7-2, the J call TRBJ2-4, with D unclear. Specimen: blood. The receptor's source is a man aged 45-65 years with Graves' ophthalmopathy. CDR3 sequence reads: CASSKPSENIQYF. CDR3 nucleotides: TGTGCCAGCAGCAAACCCTCGGAAAACATTCAGTACTTC. Combining the CDR3 with reference TRBV7-2 and TRBJ2-4 gives the whole variable domain GAGVSQSPSNKVTEKGKDVELRCDPISGHTALYWYRQSLGQGLEFLIYFQGNSAPDKSGLPSDRFSAERTGGSVSTLTIQRTQQEDSAVYLCASSKPSENIQYFGAGTRLSVL.